A selection of T cell receptor beta chains follows, all from one sample in a study of T cell responses to AZD1222 COVID-19 vaccine. Profiled with immunoSEQ multiplex PCR; TCRdb holds only in-frame clones, not every one. The table shows 120,000 or so clones, with roughly 91% occurring only once. The sequences come from peripheral blood, collected on day 0 of AZD1222 vaccination. Receptors originate from an adult in good health. Both conserved end residues are part of each CDR3. A D gene is named only where the DNA matches it firmly. Not all rows give a size; the values are once, few, many and, for expanded clones, a class.

abundance: -
d_gene: -
v_gene: TRBV7-9
j_gene: TRBJ1-3
CDR3aa: CASSRQQGSGNTIYF
CDR3nt: TGTGCCAGCTCGCGGCAGCAGGGGAGTGGAAACACCATATATTTT

abundance: -
d_gene: TRBD1
v_gene: TRBV3-1/TRBV3-2
j_gene: TRBJ1-2
CDR3aa: CASSRLQGTNYGYTF
CDR3nt: TGTGCCAGCAGCCGTCTACAGGGGACTAACTATGGCTACACCTTC

abundance: -
d_gene: -
v_gene: TRBV11-3
j_gene: TRBJ2-1
CDR3aa: CASSSGEAYNEQFF
CDR3nt: TGTGCCAGCAGCTCCGGGGAGGCCTACAATGAGCAGTTCTTC

abundance: -
d_gene: TRBD2
v_gene: TRBV7-3
j_gene: TRBJ2-2
CDR3aa: CASSLVGLAGGLGMNTGELFF
CDR3nt: TGTGCCAGCAGCTTAGTCGGACTAGCGGGGGGACTAGGCATGAACACCGGGGAGCTGTTTTTT

abundance: -
d_gene: -
v_gene: TRBV4-2
j_gene: TRBJ2-7
CDR3aa: CASSQVSQGPYEQYF
CDR3nt: TGTGCCAGCAGCCAAGTGTCACAGGGCCCCTACGAGCAGTACTTC

abundance: -
d_gene: TRBD1
v_gene: TRBV28
j_gene: TRBJ1-1
CDR3aa: CASLRDRNTEAFF
CDR3nt: TGTGCCAGCTTGCGGGACAGGAACACTGAAGCTTTCTTT

abundance: -
d_gene: TRBD1
v_gene: TRBV6-5
j_gene: TRBJ2-7
CDR3aa: CASSGTGGYEQYF
CDR3nt: TGTGCCAGCAGCGGGACAGGGGGGTACGAGCAGTACTTC

abundance: -
d_gene: TRBD2
v_gene: TRBV27
j_gene: TRBJ2-1
CDR3aa: CASSLSLAGAVNEQFF
CDR3nt: TGTGCCAGCAGTTTATCATTAGCGGGGGCGGTCAATGAGCAGTTCTTC

abundance: -
d_gene: -
v_gene: TRBV6-5
j_gene: TRBJ1-5
CDR3aa: CASSRDIYQPQHF
CDR3nt: TGTGCCAGCAGTAGGGACATTTATCAGCCCCAGCATTTT

abundance: -
d_gene: -
v_gene: TRBV7-9
j_gene: TRBJ1-1
CDR3aa: CASSGPNNVSPEAFF
CDR3nt: TGTGCCAGCAGCGGCCCCAATAACGTCAGCCCTGAAGCTTTCTTT

abundance: once
d_gene: TRBD2
v_gene: TRBV5-1
j_gene: TRBJ2-7
CDR3aa: CASSLGAGGPWYEQYF
CDR3nt: TGCGCCAGCAGCTTGGGTGCGGGAGGGCCTTGGTACGAGCAGTACTTC

abundance: -
d_gene: -
v_gene: TRBV11-2
j_gene: TRBJ2-7
CDR3aa: CASSLGPDSPYEQYF
CDR3nt: TGTGCCAGCAGCTTAGGGCCCGACTCACCCTACGAGCAGTACTTC

abundance: -
d_gene: -
v_gene: TRBV12-3/TRBV12-4
j_gene: TRBJ1-2
CDR3aa: CASSFGRLRGYTF
CDR3nt: TGTGCCAGCAGTTTCGGGCGCCTTCGTGGCTACACCTTC

abundance: -
d_gene: -
v_gene: TRBV3-1/TRBV3-2
j_gene: TRBJ2-5
CDR3aa: CASSHRGAQETQYF
CDR3nt: TGTGCCAGCAGCCACCGGGGGGCCCAAGAGACCCAGTACTTC

abundance: -
d_gene: TRBD1
v_gene: TRBV9
j_gene: TRBJ1-2
CDR3aa: CASSPGTVGSYTF
CDR3nt: TGTGCCAGCAGCCCCGGGACAGTCGGTAGCTACACCTTC

abundance: -
d_gene: TRBD1
v_gene: TRBV5-1
j_gene: TRBJ1-3
CDR3aa: CASSLGTGDRNTIYF
CDR3nt: TGCGCCAGCAGCCTAGGGACAGGGGATAGAAACACCATATATTTT

abundance: -
d_gene: -
v_gene: TRBV14
j_gene: TRBJ1-4
CDR3aa: CASSSVTGPWTNEKLFF
CDR3nt: TGTGCCAGCAGCTCCGTCACAGGGCCTTGGACTAATGAAAAACTGTTTTTT

abundance: few
d_gene: -
v_gene: TRBV5-4
j_gene: TRBJ1-2
CDR3aa: CASSLAGSEGYTF
CDR3nt: TGTGCCAGCAGCTTGGCCGGGTCGGAAGGCTACACCTTC

abundance: -
d_gene: TRBD1
v_gene: TRBV7-9
j_gene: TRBJ2-1
CDR3aa: CASGPDPGQGSKEQFF
CDR3nt: TGTGCCAGCGGTCCGGACCCGGGACAGGGGTCGAAGGAGCAGTTCTTC

abundance: -
d_gene: -
v_gene: TRBV7-8
j_gene: TRBJ2-5
CDR3aa: CASSLRTGETQYF
CDR3nt: TGTGCCAGCAGCCTTAGGACCGGAGAGACCCAGTACTTC

abundance: -
d_gene: -
v_gene: TRBV5-1
j_gene: TRBJ1-6
CDR3aa: CASSLADRTRNSPLHF
CDR3nt: TGCGCCAGCAGCTTGGCCGACAGGACGAGGAATTCACCCCTCCACTTT

abundance: -
d_gene: -
v_gene: TRBV15
j_gene: TRBJ2-7
CDR3aa: CATSMGRAYEQYF
CDR3nt: TGTGCCACCAGCATGGGCAGGGCCTACGAGCAGTACTTC

abundance: -
d_gene: -
v_gene: TRBV6-2/TRBV6-3
j_gene: TRBJ2-7
CDR3aa: CASSPLLEQYF
CDR3nt: TGTGCCAGCAGCCCGCTATTGGAGCAGTACTTC

abundance: -
d_gene: TRBD2
v_gene: TRBV7-9
j_gene: TRBJ2-7
CDR3aa: CASSYTGAGVDYEQYF
CDR3nt: TGTGCCAGCAGCTACACGGGCGCGGGGGTAGACTACGAGCAGTACTTC

abundance: -
d_gene: TRBD2
v_gene: TRBV2
j_gene: TRBJ2-7
CDR3aa: CASSDRLAGGLYSYEQYF
CDR3nt: TGTGCCAGCAGCGATCGACTAGCGGGGGGACTATACTCCTACGAGCAGTACTTC

abundance: -
d_gene: TRBD1
v_gene: TRBV7-9
j_gene: TRBJ1-1
CDR3aa: CASSLQGDTEAFF
CDR3nt: TGTGCCAGCAGCCTTCAGGGGGACACTGAAGCTTTCTTT

abundance: -
d_gene: -
v_gene: TRBV5-1
j_gene: TRBJ1-1
CDR3aa: CASSLDWQIEAFF
CDR3nt: TGCGCCAGCAGCTTGGACTGGCAGATTGAAGCTTTCTTT

abundance: -
d_gene: -
v_gene: TRBV3-1/TRBV3-2
j_gene: TRBJ2-3
CDR3aa: CASATTGLETDTQYF
CDR3nt: TGTGCCAGCGCAACGACAGGTTTGGAGACAGATACGCAGTATTTT

abundance: -
d_gene: -
v_gene: TRBV7-2
j_gene: TRBJ1-2
CDR3aa: CASSPRWSAYGYTF
CDR3nt: TGTGCCAGCAGCCCCAGGTGGTCGGCTTATGGCTACACCTTC

abundance: -
d_gene: -
v_gene: TRBV30
j_gene: TRBJ1-2
CDR3aa: CAWRFPDTFPNYGYTF
CDR3nt: TGTGCCTGGAGGTTTCCGGACACCTTCCCTAACTATGGCTACACCTTC

abundance: -
d_gene: -
v_gene: TRBV28
j_gene: TRBJ1-6
CDR3aa: CASSPLGPLHF
CDR3nt: TGTGCCAGCAGTCCCCTAGGGCCCCTCCACTTT

abundance: -
d_gene: TRBD2
v_gene: TRBV3-1/TRBV3-2
j_gene: TRBJ2-3
CDR3aa: CASSLLTSGGPYTDTQYF
CDR3nt: TGTGCCAGCAGCCTCCTGACTAGCGGGGGCCCTTACACAGATACGCAGTATTTT

abundance: -
d_gene: -
v_gene: TRBV11-2
j_gene: TRBJ2-4
CDR3aa: CASSSPGVVAKNIQYF
CDR3nt: TGTGCCAGCAGCTCCCCGGGGGTCGTAGCCAAAAACATTCAGTACTTC